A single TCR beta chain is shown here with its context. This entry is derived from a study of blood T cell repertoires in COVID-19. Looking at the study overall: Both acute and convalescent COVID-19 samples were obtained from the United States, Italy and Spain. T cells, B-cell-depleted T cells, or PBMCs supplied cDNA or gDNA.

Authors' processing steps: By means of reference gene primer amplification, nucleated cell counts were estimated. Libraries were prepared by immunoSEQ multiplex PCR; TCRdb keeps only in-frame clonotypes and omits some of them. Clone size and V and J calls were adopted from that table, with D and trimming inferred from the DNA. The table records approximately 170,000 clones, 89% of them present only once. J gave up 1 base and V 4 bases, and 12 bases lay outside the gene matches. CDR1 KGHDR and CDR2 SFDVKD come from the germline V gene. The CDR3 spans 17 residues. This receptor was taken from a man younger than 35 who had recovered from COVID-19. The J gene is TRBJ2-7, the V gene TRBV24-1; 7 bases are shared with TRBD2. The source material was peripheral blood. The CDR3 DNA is TGTGCCACCAGTGAGGGGGGAGCGGGACTACGATCCTACGAGCAGTACTTC. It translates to CATSEGGAGLRSYEQYF.